Listed here are 27 T cell receptor beta chains from one sample, sequenced in a study of shared clonotypes between healthy human individuals. TCRdb's table, derived via immunoSEQ multiplex PCR, lists solely in-frame clones and lacks some. Of fewer than 800,000 clones detected, approximately 90% appear once; the ten largest clones hold 24%. In the naive CD8 group, cells lacked CD45RO and were positively selected for CCR7, so terminally differentiated effector memory CD45RA+ cells were left out. What was sequenced was naive CD8+ T cells sorted from blood. These receptors all come from a man under 40 in good health.

The gene calls are TRBV7-9 and TRBJ2-7; TRBD2 matches at 8 bases. Germline CDR1 reads SEHNR; CDR2 reads FQNEAQ (reference sequence). With 1 base clipped from V and 3 bases from J, the junction kept 8 bases outside the gene matches. The CDR3 is 16 amino acids. CDR3 protein: CASSLDPVAGSYEQYF. The CDR3 bases are TGTGCCAGCAGCTTAGATCCAGTAGCGGGGAGCTACGAGCAGTACTTC.

This chain uses TRBV27 with TRBJ1-5; possible D gene TRBD1, 5 bases. V lost 4 bases to trimming and J lost 0 bases, with 22 bases between them. The germline gives CDR1 MNHEY, CDR2 SMNVEV (reference sequence). The CDR3 is 19 amino acids. This CDR3 reads CASSSLQDRGLYSNQPQHF. The DNA for the CDR3 is TGTGCCAGCAGTTCCCTCCAAGACAGAGGATTATATAGCAATCAGCCCCAGCATTTT.

The chain recombines TRBV5-5 with TRBJ2-3, with D hard to call. In germline, CDR1 is SGHKS, CDR2 YYEKEE (reference sequence). The CDR3 runs 13 residues. Between the trimmed V and J ends, which lost 4 bases and 5 bases, there was a span of 11 bases. For the CDR3, the DNA is TGTGCCAGCAGCGCCTGGGGTAGAGATACGCAGTATTTT. Translated: CASSAWGRDTQYF.

The chain links TRBV15 to TRBJ1-2, with D perhaps matching TRBD1 (6 bases). Germline CDR1 and CDR2: LNHNV and YYDKDF (reference sequence). The CDR3 extends over 13 amino acids. The V and J ends lost 5 bases and 6 bases respectively, with 13 bases between them. CDR3 bases: TGTGCCACCAGCCAAGACAGGTCTCATGGCTACACCTTC. Encoded protein: CATSQDRSHGYTF.

This clone showed up just once. This sequence joins TRBV19 and TRBJ1-1, with D maybe TRBD1 (6 bases). Between the trimmed V and J ends, which lost 4 bases and 7 bases, there was a span of 19 bases. CDR3 length: 15 amino acids. The germline V gene encodes CDR1 LNHDA and CDR2 SQIVND (reference sequence). Here the CDR3 reads CASSKGVHGQLEAFF. For the CDR3, the DNA is TGTGCCAGTAGTAAGGGCGTTCACGGACAGCTTGAAGCTTTCTTT. Filled out from reference TRBV19 and TRBJ1-1, the complete variable domain reads DGGITQSPKYLFRKEGQNVTLSCEQNLNHDAMYWYRQDPGQGLRLIYYSQIVNDFQKGDIAEGYSVSREKKESFPLTVTSAQKNPTAFYLCASSKGVHGQLEAFFGQGTRLTVV.

This clone occurred once. The rearrangement uses TRBV9 and TRBJ1-1, with a weak D call TRBD1 (5 bases). CDR1 is SGDLS, CDR2 YYNGEE, per germline. V was pared by 0 bases and J by 8 bases, with 17 bases between. The CDR3 extends over 15 amino acids. The CDR3 spells CASSVEGRVFGEAFF. Here the CDR3 DNA reads TGTGCCAGCAGCGTAGAGGGCAGGGTGTTCGGGGAAGCTTTCTTT. Full variable domain (rest looked up from reference TRBV9 and TRBJ1-1): DSGVTQTPKHLITATGQRVTLRCSPRSGDLSVYWYQQSLDQGLQFLIQYYNGEERAKGNILERFSAQQFPDLHSELNLSSLELGDSALYFCASSVEGRVFGEAFFGQGTRLTVV.

This clone has only one observation. One end of the junction fails to match germline, which may point to a read error. The V call is TRBV29-1, the J call TRBJ2-7; tentatively, D is TRBD2 (6 bases). The V gene's germline CDR1 is SQVTM and CDR2 ANQGSEA. The CDR3 has 15 amino acids. The CDR3 bases are TGCAGCGTTTCGTGGGGGGATCAGCTGTCCTCCGAGCAGTACTTC. Translating it yields CSVSWGDQLSSEQYF.

This clone was detected only a few times. V is TRBV28 and J is TRBJ1-5; no clear D. Germline V gene sequence: CDR1 MDHEN, CDR2 SYDVKM. V was trimmed by 5 bases and J by 6 bases, leaving 8 bases between them. There are 12 residues in the CDR3. The CDR3 sequence is CASSRPSQPQHF. CDR3 nucleotides: TGTGCCAGCAGTCGACCGAGTCAGCCCCAGCATTTT.

This rearrangement joins TRBV11-3 to TRBJ2-7; either TRBD1 or TRBD2 may supply D (6 bases each). Germline assignment: CDR1 SGHNT and CDR2 YENEEA. With 5 bases removed from V and 5 bases from J, the gap between germline ends came to 13 bases. CDR3 length equals 13 residues. Here the CDR3 reads CASSRGQYDEQYF. DNA of the CDR3: TGTGCCAGCAGCCGGGGGCAGTACGACGAGCAGTACTTC.

This chain connects TRBV20-1 to TRBJ2-7; possibly TRBD2 for D (5 bases). The V gene's germline CDR1 is DFQATT and CDR2 SNEGSKA (reference sequence). Deletions cut 3 bases from V and 6 bases from J, with 9 bases between. The CDR3 is 11 residues long. CDR3 protein: CSARVTSEQYF. The CDR3 nucleotides read TGCAGTGCTAGGGTTACTAGCGAGCAGTACTTC.

The chain carries TRBV7-6 and TRBJ1-4; no reliable D call. Germline V gene lookup returns CDR1 SGHVS and CDR2 FNYEAQ. There are 14 residues in the CDR3. V was trimmed by 5 bases and J by 8 bases, leaving 15 bases between them. The CDR3 DNA follows: TGTGCCAGCAGCCCTCTCAGAGTAGAAGAAAAACTGTTTTTT. It is translated as CASSPLRVEEKLFF. The variable domain in full, with the rest retrieved from reference TRBV7-6 and TRBJ1-4, is GAGVSQSPRYKVTKRGQDVALRCDPISGHVSLYWYRQALGQGPEFLTYFNYEAQQDKSGLPNDRFSAERPEGSISTLTIQRTEQRDSAMYRCASSPLRVEEKLFFGSGTQLSVL.

This chain links TRBV7-9 with TRBJ2-7; 7 positions match TRBD2. Germline V lookup: CDR1 SEHNR, CDR2 FQNEAQ (reference sequence). The CDR3 consists of 16 residues. With 4 bases clipped from V and 1 base from J, the junction kept 10 bases outside the gene matches. As DNA, the CDR3 is TGTGCCAGCAGCTCAATCGGACTAGGGCGGTCCTACGAGCAGTACTTC. Translated, it gives CASSSIGLGRSYEQYF.

The chain joins TRBV2 to TRBJ2-7; D gene ambiguous. V was shortened by 2 bases and J by 6 bases, with 11 bases between the two germline ends. Germline V gives CDR1 SNHLY, CDR2 FYNNEI. The CDR3 has 13 residues. CDR3 sequence (DNA): TGTGCCAGCAGTGAAAGAGGACCGATCGAGCAGTACTTC. Translating it yields CASSERGPIEQYF.

V usage is TRBV28 and J usage is TRBJ2-7; no firm D call. There are 14 residues in the CDR3. The V gene's germline CDR1 is MDHEN and CDR2 SYDVKM. Trimming took off 6 bases at V and 4 bases at J, with 16 bases between the two ends. This chain's CDR3 is CASRVPGRNYEQYF. CDR3 nucleotide sequence: TGTGCCAGCAGGGTGCCGGGTCGGAATTACGAGCAGTACTTC.

The rearrangement links TRBV27 to TRBJ2-1, with no clear D. Trimming removed 7 bases from V and 6 bases from J, with 13 bases in between. The CDR3 is 13 amino acids. CDR1 is MNHEY and CDR2 is SMNVEV in the germline V gene (reference sequence). The CDR3 region is CASMRSLGNEQFF. CDR3 sequence (DNA): TGTGCCAGCATGCGGAGCCTGGGCAATGAGCAGTTCTTC.

This clone came up once. This rearrangement joins TRBV7-6 to TRBJ2-3; 13 bases are a match to TRBD2. CDR3 length equals 16 residues. Germline V gene lookup returns CDR1 SGHVS and CDR2 FNYEAQ. The V gene end was trimmed by 5 bases and the J gene end by 6 bases; junction bases not matched to a gene: 8. CDR3 in amino acids: CASSQLGLAGADTQYF. The CDR3 DNA is TGTGCCAGCAGCCAGCTCGGACTAGCGGGGGCGGATACGCAGTATTTT.

V and J are TRBV6-5 and TRBJ2-2; 10 nucleotides line up with TRBD1. Trimming took 6 bases from V and 6 from J; bases not matched to a gene: 7. There are 15 residues in the CDR3. Germline V gene data show CDR1 as MNHEY and CDR2 as SVGAGI. In DNA, the CDR3 is TGTGCCAGCAGACCGGGACAGGGGTTTTCCGGGGAGCTGTTTTTT. Encoded protein: CASRPGQGFSGELFF.

The chain joins TRBV5-1 to TRBJ2-5; D is uncertain. V lost 2 bases and J lost 0, with 11 bases in between. The CDR3 loop spans 15 amino acids. Per germline, CDR1 SGHRS and CDR2 YFSETQ. In nucleotides, the CDR3 is TGCGCCAGCAGCTTCACCGGGCCTTACCAAGAGACCCAGTACTTC. Protein: CASSFTGPYQETQYF.

The chain employs TRBV6-1 and TRBJ2-1; perhaps D is TRBD1 or TRBD2 (5 bases each). The CDR3 is made up of 13 amino acids. CDR1 and CDR2 from the germline V gene are MNHNS and SASEGT. V lost 4 bases and J 7 bases, leaving 11 bases between the germline ends. CDR3 sequence (DNA): TGTGCCAGCAGTGTCATTTGGGGGAATGAGCAGTTCTTC. Encoded protein: CASSVIWGNEQFF.

This clone was counted once. The chain recombines TRBV4-1 with TRBJ2-2, with 7 nucleotides matching TRBD2. The germline gives CDR1 MGHRA, CDR2 YSYEKL. V lost 1 base to trimming and J lost 5 bases; unmatched junction nucleotides: 7. The CDR3 extends over 16 amino acids. The CDR3 DNA follows: TGCGCCAGCAGCCAAGCCCAACTAGCGATAACCGGGGAGCTGTTTTTT. Translation: CASSQAQLAITGELFF.

The J gene is TRBJ2-2, the V gene TRBV5-6; no reliable D call. Germline-derived CDR1 and CDR2 are SGHDT and YYEEEE. The CDR3 is 11 amino acids. Trimming stripped 6 bases from V and 7 bases from J, with 7 bases between. CDR3 region: CASTPSGELFF. In DNA form, the CDR3 reads TGTGCCAGCACCCCGAGCGGGGAGCTGTTTTTT.

In DNA form, the CDR3 reads TGTGCCAGCAGCCAAGCCATGTGGTCTGAAGCTTTCTTT. Translating gives CASSQAMWSEAFF. The chain has TRBV5-4 and TRBJ1-1, with D unclear. The CDR3 is 13 amino acids. V was clipped by 4 bases and J by 6 bases, with 13 bases between them. The germline CDR1 and CDR2 sequences are SGHNT and YYREEE (reference sequence). The full variable domain, with the rest looked up from reference TRBV5-4 and TRBJ1-1, is ETGVTQSPTHLIKTRGQQVTLRCSSQSGHNTVSWYQQALGQGPQFIFQYYREEENGRGNFPPRFSGLQFPNYSSELNVNALELDDSALYLCASSQAMWSEAFFGQGTRLTVV.

This clone was recorded only once. This chain uses TRBV14 with TRBJ2-2; tentatively, D is TRBD1 (5 bases). The CDR3 is 12 residues long. CDR1 SGHDN and CDR2 FVKESK come from the germline V gene. Trimming stripped 6 bases from V and 5 bases from J, with 7 bases between. This chain's CDR3 is CASRQETGELFF. The CDR3 DNA reads TGTGCCAGCAGACAGGAGACCGGGGAGCTGTTTTTT.

The chain couples TRBV28 to TRBJ1-1; unclear D gene. Germline values: CDR1 MDHEN, CDR2 SYDVKM. The CDR3 runs 13 residues. V lost 3 bases to trimming and J lost 4 bases, with 9 bases between them. The CDR3, as DNA: TGTGCCAGCAGTTTGGGGAGGCTCACTGAAGCTTTCTTT. Translation: CASSLGRLTEAFF.

The V call is TRBV7-8, the J call TRBJ2-1; 9 positions agree with TRBD2. This CDR3 is built from 15 residues. The germline CDR1 and CDR2 sequences are SGHVS and FQNEAQ. Trimming at V came to 5 bases and at J to 3 bases, leaving 5 bases not matched to a gene. CDR3 amino acids: CASSAYSGSYNEQFF. In DNA, the CDR3 is TGTGCCAGCAGCGCCTATAGCGGGAGCTACAATGAGCAGTTCTTC. The whole variable domain, filled in from reference TRBV7-8 and TRBJ2-1, reads GAGVSQSPRYKVAKRGQDVALRCDPISGHVSLFWYQQALGQGPEFLTYFQNEAQLDKSGLPSDRFFAERPEGSVSTLKIQRTQQEDSAVYLCASSAYSGSYNEQFFGPGTRLTVL.

The V call is TRBV7-6, the J call TRBJ2-1; D is possibly TRBD2 (5 bases). V lost 1 base to trimming and J lost 1 base, with 29 bases between them. The CDR3 contains 22 residues. From germline, CDR1 is SGHVS and CDR2 FNYEAQ. The CDR3 region has the DNA TGTGCCAGCAGCTTAGGATTCCCCCGGCGGTCGGAGGAAGGTAAATCCTACAATGAGCAGTTCTTC. This sequence encodes CASSLGFPRRSEEGKSYNEQFF.

The chain couples TRBV7-9 to TRBJ2-1, with TRBD2 as a possible D gene (5 bases). Germline V gene data show CDR1 as SEHNR and CDR2 as FQNEAQ (reference sequence). CDR3 length equals 15 residues. V lost 5 bases and J 8 bases, leaving 19 bases between the germline ends. For the CDR3, the DNA is TGTGCCAGCAGCCCCATTATGTCTGGGAGCTATGAGCAGTTCTTC. It encodes CASSPIMSGSYEQFF.